Below, one T cell receptor beta chain is given with its context. Its antigen is undetermined. Deletions cut 6 bases from V and 3 bases from J, with 12 bases between. There are 14 residues in the CDR3. 5'RACE template switching added a universal primer site and UMIs to TCR cDNA. TCRdb used MiXCR to reprocess the 5' RACE reads, holding one entry per CDR3 protein. This sample yields some 300,000 distinct CDR3 sequences, of which 7.5% to 9.5% are seen a single time; around 3.4% belongs to the top ten. The data were obtained in a study of T cells after yellow fever vaccination. Whole-study findings and limits: Most primary-vaccination clones recurred post-booster (around 95% CD4, roughly 87% CD8). Abundant clonotypes from the bulk population could have been carried over as contaminants into FACS-sorted repertoires.

This sequence joins TRBV12-3 or TRBV12-4 and TRBJ1-5; D unresolved. This receptor was obtained from a man between 18 and 35 years old who received the YFV17D yellow fever vaccine. The input for sequencing was CD4+ T cells sorted from PBMCs, taken 5 days after the yellow fever booster vaccination. The CDR3, as DNA: TGTGCCAGCAGCAGAGGACGGGACAATCAGCCCCAGCATTTT. It is translated as CASSRGRDNQPQHF.